This T cell receptor beta chain was found in a study of blood T cell repertoires in COVID-19. Study details: Donors in the United States, Italy and Spain gave samples during acute or convalescent COVID-19.

Participants, roughly 18 to 90 years old, spanned around 26 US areas. What the recovered Cohort 3 donors had was two negative PCRs, clearance, or symptom resolution. Profiled with immunoSEQ multiplex PCR; TCRdb holds only in-frame clones, not every one. The sample lists some 490,000 clones; approximately 91% were seen once. Germline V CDR1 and CDR2: SGHVS, FNYEAQ. This CDR3 has 15 amino acids. J gave up 6 bases and V 5 bases, and 10 bases lay outside the gene matches. This TCR came from a woman aged 55-70 years who had recovered from COVID-19. The specimen was PBMCs or T cells enriched from blood (not recorded which). The chain employs TRBV7-6 and TRBJ2-3, with 8 bases matching TRBD2. The CDR3 nucleotides read TGTGCCAGCAGCCGGACTAGCTTGTCATCGGATACGCAGTATTTT. Translation gives CASSRTSLSSDTQYF. The full variable domain, with the rest looked up from reference TRBV7-6 and TRBJ2-3, is GAGVSQSPRYKVTKRGQDVALRCDPISGHVSLYWYRQALGQGPEFLTYFNYEAQQDKSGLPNDRFSAERPEGSISTLTIQRTEQRDSAMYRCASSRTSLSSDTQYFGPGTRLTVL.